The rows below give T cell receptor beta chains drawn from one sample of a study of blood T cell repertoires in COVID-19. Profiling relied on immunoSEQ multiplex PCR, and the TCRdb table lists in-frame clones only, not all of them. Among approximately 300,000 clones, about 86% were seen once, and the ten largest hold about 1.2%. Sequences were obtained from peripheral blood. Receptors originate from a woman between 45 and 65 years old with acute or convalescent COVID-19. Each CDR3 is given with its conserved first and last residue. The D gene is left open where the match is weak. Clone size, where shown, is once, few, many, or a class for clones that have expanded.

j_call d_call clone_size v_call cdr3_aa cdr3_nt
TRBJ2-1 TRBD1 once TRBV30 CACLIEGTANEQFF TGTGCCTGCCTAATAGAGGGGACAGCCAATGAGCAGTTCTTC
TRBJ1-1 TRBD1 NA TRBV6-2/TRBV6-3 CASSQGAHTEAFF TGTGCCAGCAGTCAGGGGGCGCACACTGAAGCTTTCTTT
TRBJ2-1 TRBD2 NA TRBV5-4 CASSPGGEDEQFF TGTGCCAGCAGCCCGGGGGGGGAGGATGAGCAGTTCTTC
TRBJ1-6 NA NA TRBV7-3 CASSLTAGSEDSPLHF TGTGCCAGCAGCTTAACGGCGGGCTCGGAGGATTCACCCCTCCACTTT
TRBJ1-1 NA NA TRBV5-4 CASSLRGGGTEAFF TGTGCCAGCAGCTTGAGGGGGGGCGGCACTGAAGCTTTCTTT
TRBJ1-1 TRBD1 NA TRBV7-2 CASSLTGEVEAFF TGTGCCAGCAGCTTAACAGGGGAGGTTGAAGCTTTCTTT
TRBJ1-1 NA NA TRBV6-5 CASSGGAPVTEAFF TGTGCCAGCAGCGGAGGGGCGCCGGTCACTGAAGCTTTCTTT
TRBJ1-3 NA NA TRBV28 CASRHERGSGNTIYF TGTGCCAGCAGACATGAGAGGGGGTCTGGAAACACCATATATTTT
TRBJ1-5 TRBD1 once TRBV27 CASRQTGNNQPQHF TGTGCCAGCAGACAGACAGGGAATAATCAGCCCCAGCATTTT
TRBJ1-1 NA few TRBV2 CASSDYRALEAFF TGTGCCAGCAGTGACTACAGGGCCCTTGAAGCTTTCTTT
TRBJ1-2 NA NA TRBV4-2 CASSQQQDGYTF TGTGCCAGCAGCCAACAACAGGATGGCTACACCTTC
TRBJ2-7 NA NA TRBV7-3 CASSLKGLLDEQYF TGTGCCAGCAGCTTAAAGGGGCTTCTGGACGAGCAGTACTTC
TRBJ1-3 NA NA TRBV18 CASSPGGAKSGNTIYF TGTGCCAGCTCACCCGGGGGGGCTAAATCTGGAAACACCATATATTTT
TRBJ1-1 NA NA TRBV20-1 CSARWGAEAFF TGCAGTGCTAGATGGGGAGCTGAAGCTTTCTTT
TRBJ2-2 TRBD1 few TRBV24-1 CATSPRQGVVAAGELFF TGTGCCACCAGCCCCAGACAGGGAGTCGTGGCTGCCGGGGAGCTGTTTTTT
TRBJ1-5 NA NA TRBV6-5 CASSAEGTLYQPQHF TGTGCCAGCAGCGCCGAGGGCACCCTCTATCAGCCCCAGCATTTT
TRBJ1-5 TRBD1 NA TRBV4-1 CASSQDLGRGLQPQHF TGCGCCAGCAGCCAAGATCTCGGCAGGGGGCTTCAGCCCCAGCATTTT
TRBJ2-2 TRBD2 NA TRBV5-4 CASSLDTSGSNLGGELFF TGTGCCAGCAGCTTGGATACTAGCGGGAGTAATTTGGGCGGGGAGCTGTTTTTT
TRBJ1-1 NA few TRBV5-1 CASSMRQVPDTEAFF TGCGCCAGCAGCATGAGACAGGTCCCAGACACTGAAGCTTTCTTT
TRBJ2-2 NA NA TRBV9 CASSVEGYRELFF TGTGCCAGCAGCGTAGAGGGGTACCGGGAGCTGTTTTTT
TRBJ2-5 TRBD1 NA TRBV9 CASSVGGTAYQETQYF TGTGCCAGCAGCGTAGGGGGGACAGCTTACCAAGAGACCCAGTACTTC
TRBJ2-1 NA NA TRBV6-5 CAGARDIYNEQFF TGTGCCGGGGCCCGGGACATCTACAATGAGCAGTTCTTC
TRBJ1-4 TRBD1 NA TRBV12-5 CASGLVGDRGTKGEKLFF TGTGCTAGTGGTTTGGTAGGTGACAGGGGGACTAAAGGTGAAAAACTGTTTTTT
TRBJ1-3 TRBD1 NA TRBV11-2 CASSLVGRTGSGNTIYF TGTGCCAGCAGCTTAGTAGGACGGACAGGCTCTGGAAACACCATATATTTT
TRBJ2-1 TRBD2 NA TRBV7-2 CASSPGLAEGNEQFF TGTGCCAGCAGCCCGGGACTAGCGGAGGGCAATGAGCAGTTCTTC
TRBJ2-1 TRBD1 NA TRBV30 CAWSPRDRVYNEQFF TGTGCCTGGAGTCCCCGGGACAGGGTCTACAATGAGCAGTTCTTC
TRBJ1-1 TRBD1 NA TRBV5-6 CASSSQGARNTEAFF TGTGCCAGCAGCTCTCAGGGGGCGCGGAACACTGAAGCTTTCTTT
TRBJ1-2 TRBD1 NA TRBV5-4 CASSKDRGQIYGYTF TGTGCCAGCAGCAAGGACAGGGGTCAAATTTATGGCTACACCTTC
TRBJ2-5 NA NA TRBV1 CTSSQPYTGTGVNGNKTQYF TGCACCAGCAGCCAACCCTACACCGGGACAGGGGTCAATGGGAATAAGACCCAGTACTTC
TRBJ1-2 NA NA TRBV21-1 CASSTRQGNYGYTF TGTGCCAGCAGCACCCGACAGGGGAACTATGGCTACACCTTC
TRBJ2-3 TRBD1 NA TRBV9 CASSPGQGIGDTQYF TGTGCCAGCAGCCCGGGACAGGGGATCGGAGATACGCAGTATTTT
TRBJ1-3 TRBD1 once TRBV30 CAWSATGESGNTIYF TGTGCCTGGAGTGCCACAGGGGAGTCTGGAAACACCATATATTTT
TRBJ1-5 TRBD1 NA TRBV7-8 CASSANNRGDQPQHF TGTGCCAGCAGCGCCAACAACAGGGGCGATCAGCCCCAGCATTTT
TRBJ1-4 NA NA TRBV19 CASSIGPGEKLFF TGTGCCAGTAGTATTGGGCCAGGTGAAAAACTGTTTTTT
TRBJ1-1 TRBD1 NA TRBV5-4 CASSLDRGVTEAFF TGTGCCAGCAGCTTGGACAGGGGAGTTACTGAAGCTTTCTTT
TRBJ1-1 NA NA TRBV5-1 CASSTGGNTEAFF TGCGCCAGCTCCACGGGGGGAAACACTGAAGCTTTCTTT
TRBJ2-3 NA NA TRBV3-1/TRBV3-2 CASSPRLADTQYF TGTGCCAGCAGCCCTAGACTAGCAGATACGCAGTATTTT
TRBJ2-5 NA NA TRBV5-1 CASSWDIQETQYF TGCGCCAGCAGCTGGGACATCCAAGAGACCCAGTACTTC